The rows below give T cell receptor beta chains drawn from one sample of a study of shared clonotypes between healthy human individuals. The repertoire was sequenced with immunoSEQ multiplex PCR; TCRdb's copy has only in-frame clones and lacks some. Of some 2.4 million clones in the sample, 93% were seen once. Sequenced: naive CD4+ T cells from PBMCs. The receptors stem from a man between 18 and 35 years old in good health. Some clones in this sample may be carry-over from other donors' samples. Both conserved end residues are part of each CDR3. A D gene is named only where the DNA matches it firmly. Some rows have no size entry. The others give once, few or many, or a class for an expanded clone.

TGCGCCAGCAGCCTGCTAGCGCGACTGTACAATGAGCAGTTCTTC	CASSLLARLYNEQFF	15	-	TRBV5-1	TRBJ2-1	-
TGCGCCAGCAGCCAAGTCTCGTTTGGATTGGTGCTTGAGCAGTTCTTC	CASSQVSFGLVLEQFF	16	-	TRBV4-3	TRBJ2-1	-
TGTGCCAGCAGAGCCGGGACAGGGAGGGCAGATACGCAGTATTTT	CASRAGTGRADTQYF	15	-	TRBV27	TRBJ2-3	TRBD1
TGTGCCAGCAGTTCCCTAGCGGGAGCTCGAGAGCAGTACTTC	CASSSLAGAREQYF	14	-	TRBV28	TRBJ2-7	TRBD2
TGTGCCAGCAGCGTAGTCAGCACCACAGATACGCAGTATTTT	CASSVVSTTDTQYF	14	-	TRBV9	TRBJ2-3	-
TGCAGAGAAGGGACAGCGGGTGAAGAGACCCAGTACTTC	CREGTAGEETQYF	13	-	TRBV29-1	TRBJ2-5	-
TGTGCCAGCAGTTTAATAGGGGTAGGGGAAAAACTGTTTTTT	CASSLIGVGEKLFF	14	once	TRBV27	TRBJ1-4	-
TGTGCCAGCAGTCGAATCTCCCCCCGGACAGGATCCGCTGAAGCTTTCTTT	CASSRISPRTGSAEAFF	17	once	TRBV28	TRBJ1-1	TRBD1
TGCGCCAGCAGCCTCGGTGCCGTACCCTACAATGAGCAGTTCTTC	CASSLGAVPYNEQFF	15	-	TRBV4-1	TRBJ2-1	-
TGTGCCAGCAGCTTAATATGGACTAGCTCCACCGGGGAGCTGTTTTTT	CASSLIWTSSTGELFF	16	once	TRBV7-2	TRBJ2-2	TRBD2
TGCGCCAGCAGCGACCAGCCTAGCGGGAGGACGCTCACAGATACGCAGTATTTT	CASSDQPSGRTLTDTQYF	18	-	TRBV5-1	TRBJ2-3	TRBD2
TGTGCCAGCAGCGCCACCGGGACTCCACAAGAGACCCAGTACTTC	CASSATGTPQETQYF	15	-	TRBV7-3	TRBJ2-5	-